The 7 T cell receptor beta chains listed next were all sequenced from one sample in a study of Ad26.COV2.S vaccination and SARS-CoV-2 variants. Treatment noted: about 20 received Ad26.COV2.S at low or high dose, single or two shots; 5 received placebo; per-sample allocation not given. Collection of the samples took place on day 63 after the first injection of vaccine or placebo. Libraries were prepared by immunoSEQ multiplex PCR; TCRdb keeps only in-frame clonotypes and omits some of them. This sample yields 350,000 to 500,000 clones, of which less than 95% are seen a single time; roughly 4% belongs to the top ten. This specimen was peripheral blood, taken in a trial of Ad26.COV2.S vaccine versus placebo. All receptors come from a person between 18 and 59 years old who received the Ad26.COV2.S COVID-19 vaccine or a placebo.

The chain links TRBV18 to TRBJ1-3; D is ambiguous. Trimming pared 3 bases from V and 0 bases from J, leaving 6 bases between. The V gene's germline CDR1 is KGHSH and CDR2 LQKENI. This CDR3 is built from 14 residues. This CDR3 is CASSPGSSGNTIYF. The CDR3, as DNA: TGTGCCAGCTCACCGGGAAGCTCTGGAAACACCATATATTTT.

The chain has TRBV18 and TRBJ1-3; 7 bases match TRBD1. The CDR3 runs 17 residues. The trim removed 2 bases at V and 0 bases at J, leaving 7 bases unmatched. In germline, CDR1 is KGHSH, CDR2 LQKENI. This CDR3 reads CASSPERTGNSGNTIYF. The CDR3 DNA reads TGTGCCAGCTCACCAGAGAGGACAGGAAACTCTGGAAACACCATATATTTT.

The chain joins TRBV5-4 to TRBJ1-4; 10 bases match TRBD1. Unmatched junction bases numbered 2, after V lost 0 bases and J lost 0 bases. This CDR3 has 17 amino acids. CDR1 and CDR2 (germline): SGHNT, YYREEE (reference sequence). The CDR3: CASSLGGQGATNEKLFF. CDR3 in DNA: TGTGCCAGCAGCTTGGGAGGACAGGGGGCAACTAATGAAAAACTGTTTTTT. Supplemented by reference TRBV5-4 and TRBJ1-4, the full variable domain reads ETGVTQSPTHLIKTRGQQVTLRCSSQSGHNTVSWYQQALGQGPQFIFQYYREEENGRGNFPPRFSGLQFPNYSSELNVNALELDDSALYLCASSLGGQGATNEKLFFGSGTQLSVL.

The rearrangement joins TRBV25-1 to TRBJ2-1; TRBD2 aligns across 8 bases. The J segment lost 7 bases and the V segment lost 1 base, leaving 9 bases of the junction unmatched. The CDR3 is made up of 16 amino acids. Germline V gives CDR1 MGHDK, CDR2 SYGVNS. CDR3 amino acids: CASSEWNGRGENEQFF. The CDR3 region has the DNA TGTGCCAGCAGTGAATGGAACGGGAGGGGAGAAAATGAGCAGTTCTTC.

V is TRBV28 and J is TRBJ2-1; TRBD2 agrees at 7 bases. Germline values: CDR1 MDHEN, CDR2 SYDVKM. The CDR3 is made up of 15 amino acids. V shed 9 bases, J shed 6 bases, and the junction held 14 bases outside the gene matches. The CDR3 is CASTGGLRGGNEQFF. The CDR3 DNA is TGTGCCAGTACCGGGGGACTAAGGGGAGGCAATGAGCAGTTCTTC. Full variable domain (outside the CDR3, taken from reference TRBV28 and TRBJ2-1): DVKVTQSSRYLVKRTGEKVFLECVQDMDHENMFWYRQDPGLGLRLIYFSYDVKMKEKGDIPEGYSVSREKKERFSLILESASTNQTSMYLCASTGGLRGGNEQFFGPGTRLTVL.

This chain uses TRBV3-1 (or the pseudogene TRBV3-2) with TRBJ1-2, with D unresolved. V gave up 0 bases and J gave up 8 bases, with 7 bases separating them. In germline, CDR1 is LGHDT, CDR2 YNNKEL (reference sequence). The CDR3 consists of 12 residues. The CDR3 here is CASSQDVTGYTF. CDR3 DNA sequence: TGTGCCAGCAGCCAAGATGTCACAGGCTACACCTTC.

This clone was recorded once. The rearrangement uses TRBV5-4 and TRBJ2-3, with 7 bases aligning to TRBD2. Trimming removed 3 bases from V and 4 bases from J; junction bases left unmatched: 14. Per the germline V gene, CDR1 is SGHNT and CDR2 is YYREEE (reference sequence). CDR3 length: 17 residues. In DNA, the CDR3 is TGTGCCAGCAGCTCCCGATGGGGCGGGAGTATGGCAGATACGCAGTATTTT. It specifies CASSSRWGGSMADTQYF. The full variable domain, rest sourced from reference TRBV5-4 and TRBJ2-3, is ETGVTQSPTHLIKTRGQQVTLRCSSQSGHNTVSWYQQALGQGPQFIFQYYREEENGRGNFPPRFSGLQFPNYSSELNVNALELDDSALYLCASSSRWGGSMADTQYFGPGTRLTVL.